Below are 29 T cell receptor beta chains sequenced from a single sample in a study of blood T cells in healthy people across ages. A sample-barcoded 5' primer and a J-beta primer mix were used in a second PCR of roughly 7 to 11 cycles. TCRdb re-called the 5' RACE reads with MiXCR, one entry per CDR3 protein. This sample carries around 1,800,000 distinct CDR3 sequences, about two fifths of them seen once, and the ten largest clones take roughly 24%. The sequenced sample was blood. The receptors here all came from a human donor in good health.

This rearrangement joins TRBV4-3 to TRBJ1-2; 8 bases map to TRBD1. The junction had 8 bases not matched to a gene; V was cut back by 1 base and J by 10 bases. The CDR3 is 14 amino acids. Germline lookup yields CDR1 LGHNA and CDR2 YSLEER. The CDR3 loop reads CASSQVGRGHDYTF. DNA of the CDR3: TGCGCCAGCAGCCAAGTAGGCAGGGGGCATGACTACACCTTC.

V usage is TRBV7-6 and J usage is TRBJ2-3; TRBD1 agrees at 7 bases. This CDR3 region has 15 residues. The junction had 1 base not matched to a gene; V was cut back by 0 bases and J by 1 base. Germline V lookup: CDR1 SGHVS, CDR2 FNYEAQ. The CDR3 reads CASSLAGQRTDTQYF. The DNA for the CDR3 is TGTGCCAGCAGCTTAGCGGGACAGCGCACAGATACGCAGTATTTT. The complete variable domain, with remaining parts taken from reference TRBV7-6 and TRBJ2-3, reads GAGVSQSPRYKVTKRGQDVALRCDPISGHVSLYWYRQALGQGPEFLTYFNYEAQQDKSGLPNDRFSAERPEGSISTLTIQRTEQRDSAMYRCASSLAGQRTDTQYFGPGTRLTVL.

The chain joins TRBV6-1 to TRBJ1-2; D may be TRBD1 (5 bases). The germline V gene encodes CDR1 MNHNS and CDR2 SASEGT. The CDR3 sequence is 16 residues long. V was cut by 2 bases and J by 6 bases, with 19 bases left in between. CDR3 nucleotides: TGTGCCAGCAGTGAACAACGGATCGCCCCCAGGGATGGCTACACCTTC. Its translation: CASSEQRIAPRDGYTF.

The chain has TRBV21-1 and TRBJ2-1; the D call TRBD2 from the table was never checked on the DNA. TRBV21-1 is shown as a pseudogene. This CDR3 is built from 17 residues. The CDR3 bases are TGTGCCAGCAGCGAAAGGGAGCTAGCGGGGGCGAGGTACGAGCAGTTCTTC. Translating gives CASSERELAGARYEQFF.

This clonotype turned up a few times. This sequence joins TRBV12-5 and TRBJ2-1; D gene unclear. Trimming removed 3 bases from V and 0 bases from J, with 18 bases in between. Germline-derived CDR1 and CDR2 are LGHNT and FRNRAP. The CDR3 has 18 amino acids. This chain's CDR3 is CASGFLLDLRSSYNEQFF. The CDR3 coding sequence is TGTGCTAGTGGTTTCCTACTCGACTTGCGGAGCTCCTACAATGAGCAGTTCTTC.

Only one count was recorded for this clonotype. One junction end disagrees with the germline gene, perhaps due to a read error. The rearrangement joins TRBV20-1 to TRBJ2-5; D not resolved. This CDR3 is 14 amino acids long. CDR1 is DFQATT and CDR2 is SNEGSKA in the germline V gene (reference sequence). Written as DNA, the CDR3 is TGCGGTGCTATAAATCTGGGGTATAGCGAGACCCAGTACTTC. The encoded protein is CGAINLGYSETQYF.

This clonotype has only a few counts. This sequence joins TRBV20-1 and TRBJ2-5, with D tentatively TRBD1 (6 bases). V gave up 0 bases and J gave up 3 bases, with 14 bases separating them. The CDR3 totals 15 residues. CDR1 is DFQATT and CDR2 is SNEGSKA in the germline V gene (reference sequence). CDR3 sequence (DNA): TGCAGTGCTAGAGATCGGTGGCAGGGGAAAGAGACCCAGTACTTC. Translated: CSARDRWQGKETQYF.

The J gene is TRBJ1-1, the V gene TRBV12-5; the D gene is possibly TRBD1 (5 bases). Trimming pared 2 bases from V and 10 bases from J, leaving 14 bases between. CDR1 is LGHNT, CDR2 FRNRAP, per germline. This CDR3 has 13 residues. In nucleotides, the CDR3 is TGTGCTAGTGGTTTGACGGGACCCCTGGGAGCTTTCTTT. Translation gives CASGLTGPLGAFF.

Of note for this clonotype: Its ends do not fully match the called genes, so a read error is possible. The rearrangement links TRBV4-3 to TRBJ1-2; 8 bases are a match to TRBD1. Germline V lookup: CDR1 LGHNA, CDR2 YSLEER. CDR3 size: 16 residues. This CDR3 reads CASGQLAGGTGYGYTF. The CDR3 DNA sequence: TGCGCCAGCGGCCAACTGGCAGGGGGCACGGGCTATGGCTACACCTTC.

The V call is TRBV7-2, the J call TRBJ2-3, with D possibly being TRBD2 (5 bases). The CDR3 covers 15 residues. V was trimmed by 3 bases and J by 1 base, leaving 11 bases between them. The germline gives CDR1 SGHTA, CDR2 FQGNSA. As DNA, the CDR3 is TGTGCCAGCAGCTTTTTATTCGGGGGCACAGATACGCAGTATTTT. Translation: CASSFLFGGTDTQYF.

A few counts support this clonotype. This sequence joins TRBV12-3 or TRBV12-4 and TRBJ2-1; 10 nucleotides match TRBD2. Germline trimming cut 0 bases from V and 7 bases from J; bases unmatched to any gene: 6. The length of the CDR3 is 16 residues. The CDR3 is CASSLASGGATNEQFF. Written as DNA, the CDR3 is TGTGCCAGCAGTTTAGCCAGCGGGGGGGCCACGAATGAGCAGTTCTTC.

This clonotype was picked up a small number of times. The chain employs TRBV9 and TRBJ2-3; D unresolved. In germline, CDR1 is SGDLS, CDR2 YYNGEE. The CDR3 is 14 residues long. Trimming removed 5 bases at V and 6 bases at J, with 16 bases between. The CDR3 nucleotides read TGTGCCAGCAGTGTTACCCACAGTGGGGATACGCAGTATTTT. It translates to CASSVTHSGDTQYF.

The CDR3: CATSDATRNTEAFF. The CDR3 DNA is TGTGCCACCAGTGACGCAACTCGGAACACTGAAGCTTTCTTT. This chain links TRBV24-1 with TRBJ1-1, with unresolved D. CDR3 size: 14 residues. Germline loops: CDR1 KGHDR, CDR2 SFDVKD. Trimming left V 4 bases short and J 1 base short, with 9 bases between.

The genes are TRBV15 and TRBJ2-7; no definite D call. The V gene lost 0 bases and the J gene lost 1 base, with 22 bases spanning the gap. The length of the CDR3 is 19 residues. In germline, CDR1 is LNHNV, CDR2 YYDKDF (reference sequence). The CDR3 DNA is TGTGCCACCAGCAGAGATCCGCTTTCCCCCGTGGAGCCGTCCTACGAGCAGTACTTC. Residues: CATSRDPLSPVEPSYEQYF.

V gene TRBV5-1 combines with J gene TRBJ2-7; 9 nucleotides agree with TRBD2. CDR3 length: 14 amino acids. J lost 10 bases, V lost 6 bases, and 14 bases had no gene match. Germline assignment: CDR1 SGHRS and CDR2 YFSETQ. The CDR3 loop is CASTERGARDPQYF. In DNA, the CDR3 is TGCGCCAGCACCGAGCGGGGGGCAAGAGATCCCCAGTACTTC. Variable domain in full (rest from reference TRBV5-1 and TRBJ2-7): KAGVTQTPRYLIKTRGQQVTLSCSPISGHRSVSWYQQTPGQGLQFLFEYFSETQRNKGNFPGRFSGRQFSNSRSEMNVSTLELGDSALYLCASTERGARDPQYFGPGTRLTVT.

This chain uses TRBV7-9 with TRBJ2-7; perhaps TRBD1 as D (6 bases). CDR3 size: 17 residues. The ends were cut back, 4 bases at V and 3 bases at J, with 22 bases in the middle. The germline CDR1 and CDR2 sequences are SEHNR and FQNEAQ (reference sequence). In DNA, the CDR3 is TGTGCCAGCAGCTCTACCTACGGACCGGGACACATCTACGAGCAGTACTTC. It codes for CASSSTYGPGHIYEQYF.

About this clonotype: A junction end diverges from the germline sequence, so it may reflect a read error. The chain links TRBV25-1 to TRBJ1-2; D gene ambiguous. Germline V gene sequence: CDR1 MGHDK, CDR2 SYGVNS. This CDR3 contains 14 residues. Here the CDR3 DNA reads TGTGCCAACAGTGAATACTTTGTAGACTATGGCTACACCTTC. It translates to CANSEYFVDYGYTF.

The V and J genes are TRBV28 and TRBJ2-5, with 8 nucleotides matching TRBD2. CDR3 length equals 14 residues. V was clipped by 6 bases and J by 4 bases; unmatched bases: 7. The V gene's germline CDR1 is MDHEN and CDR2 SYDVKM. CDR3 loop: CASRRFGGAETQYF. In DNA form, the CDR3 reads TGTGCCAGCAGGCGATTCGGGGGGGCAGAGACCCAGTACTTC.

The rearrangement links TRBV7-9 to TRBJ1-2, with D unclear. The CDR3 runs to 14 residues. Trimming removed 5 bases at V and 0 bases at J, with 10 bases between. In germline, CDR1 is SEHNR, CDR2 FQNEAQ (reference sequence). The CDR3 region is CASSRGISNYGYTF. CDR3 bases: TGTGCCAGCAGCCGAGGCATCTCTAACTATGGCTACACCTTC.

This sequence joins TRBV20-1 and TRBJ2-1; 7 positions match TRBD1. This CDR3 spans 12 amino acids. V was clipped by 3 bases and J by 7 bases; unmatched bases: 3. Germline values: CDR1 DFQATT, CDR2 SNEGSKA (reference sequence). The CDR3: CSARRQGNEQFF. CDR3 bases: TGCAGTGCTAGGAGACAGGGAAATGAGCAGTTCTTC.

This clonotype was counted only a few times. V is TRBV7-9 and J is TRBJ2-5; the D gene is possibly TRBD1 (6 bases). The germline V and J ends were trimmed by 1 base and 2 bases, with 20 bases remaining between them. The germline V gene has CDR1 SEHNR and CDR2 FQNEAQ (reference sequence). This CDR3 spans 18 amino acids. The CDR3 spells CASSLGQAAFSPQETQYF. DNA for the CDR3: TGTGCCAGCAGCTTAGGACAGGCGGCATTCTCTCCTCAAGAGACCCAGTACTTC. Full variable domain (missing parts from reference TRBV7-9 and TRBJ2-5): DTGVSQNPRHKITKRGQNVTFRCDPISEHNRLYWYRQTLGQGPEFLTYFQNEAQLEKSRLLSDRFSAERPKGSFSTLEIQRTEQGDSAMYLCASSLGQAAFSPQETQYFGPGTRLLVL.

This chain links TRBV4-3 with TRBJ2-3, with D possibly being TRBD1 (5 bases). This CDR3 comprises 17 residues. Germline-derived CDR1 and CDR2 are LGHNA and YSLEER. V was clipped by 0 bases and J by 5 bases, with 18 bases between them. The CDR3 loop is CASSQEGRSIRGDTQYF. In DNA, the CDR3 is TGCGCCAGCAGCCAAGAGGGTCGGTCAATTAGGGGAGATACGCAGTATTTT.

This clonotype was found a few times. The J gene is TRBJ1-2, the V gene TRBV20-1, with 10 bases that match TRBD1. The J segment lost 8 bases and the V segment lost 5 bases, leaving 11 bases of the junction unmatched. This CDR3 comprises 14 residues. Looked up from germline, CDR1 is DFQATT and CDR2 is SNEGSKA (reference sequence). The CDR3 DNA reads TGCAGTGCTCCACTGTTGACAGGGGGCAGAGGCTACACCTTC. It yields the protein CSAPLLTGGRGYTF.

The chain employs TRBV29-1 and TRBJ2-7; D unclear. The CDR3 is 15 residues long. The germline CDR1 and CDR2 sequences are SQVTM and ANQGSEA. V was cut by 7 bases and J by 6 bases, with 25 bases left in between. CDR3 nucleotides: TGCAGCGCTGGAGAGGCCTGGCAGGACCCCACCGAGCAGTACTTC. Translating gives CSAGEAWQDPTEQYF.

The rearrangement joins TRBV15 to TRBJ1-2; D perhaps matches TRBD1 (5 bases). Germline loops: CDR1 LNHNV, CDR2 YYDKDF (reference sequence). V was cut by 1 base and J by 0 bases, with 15 bases left in between. This CDR3 contains 17 residues. The CDR3 is CATSRGGTVTSNYGYTF. The CDR3, as DNA: TGTGCCACCAGCAGAGGAGGGACCGTAACTTCTAACTATGGCTACACCTTC. Filled out from reference TRBV15 and TRBJ1-2, the complete variable domain reads DAMVIQNPRYQVTQFGKPVTLSCSQTLNHNVMYWYQQKSSQAPKLLFHYYDKDFNNEADTPDNFQSRRPNTSFCFLDIRSPGLGDTAMYLCATSRGGTVTSNYGYTFGSGTRLTVV.

The chain joins TRBV6-2 or TRBV6-3 to TRBJ1-4; D is unclear. Looked up from germline, CDR1 is MNHEY and CDR2 is SVGEGT. V lost 4 bases to trimming and J lost 8 bases, with 26 bases between them. The CDR3 is 18 amino acids. CDR3 DNA: TGTGCCAGCAGTTTGTCCTCCGTTCGGACGGACGCCCCCGAAAAACTGTTTTTT. This sequence encodes CASSLSSVRTDAPEKLFF.

V is TRBV20-1 and J is TRBJ2-3; D is unresolved. CDR1 and CDR2 from the germline V gene are DFQATT and SNEGSKA (reference sequence). This CDR3 has 15 residues. The V and J ends lost 5 bases and 5 bases respectively, with 20 bases between them. The CDR3 loop is CSALGRTKRVDTQYF. The CDR3, as DNA: TGCAGTGCTTTGGGTAGAACGAAACGGGTAGATACGCAGTATTTT.

This clonotype was detected a few times. The chain joins TRBV15 to TRBJ2-1; 8 positions match TRBD2. Germline V gene lookup returns CDR1 LNHNV and CDR2 YYDKDF (reference sequence). CDR3 length: 17 residues. J lost 6 bases, V lost 3 bases, and 13 bases had no gene match. CDR3 DNA: TGTGCCACCAGCAGCCATCTAGGACTAGCCGGGGGCAATGAGCAGTTCTTC. Amino acids: CATSSHLGLAGGNEQFF.

J is TRBJ2-5 and V is TRBV29-1, with D possibly matching TRBD2 (6 bases). The CDR3 is made up of 12 amino acids. Germline loops: CDR1 SQVTM, CDR2 ANQGSEA. V was pared by 7 bases and J by 3 bases, with 12 bases between. DNA of the CDR3: TGCAGCGCCGGGACTGTCAAAGAGACCCAGTACTTC. The encoded protein is CSAGTVKETQYF.